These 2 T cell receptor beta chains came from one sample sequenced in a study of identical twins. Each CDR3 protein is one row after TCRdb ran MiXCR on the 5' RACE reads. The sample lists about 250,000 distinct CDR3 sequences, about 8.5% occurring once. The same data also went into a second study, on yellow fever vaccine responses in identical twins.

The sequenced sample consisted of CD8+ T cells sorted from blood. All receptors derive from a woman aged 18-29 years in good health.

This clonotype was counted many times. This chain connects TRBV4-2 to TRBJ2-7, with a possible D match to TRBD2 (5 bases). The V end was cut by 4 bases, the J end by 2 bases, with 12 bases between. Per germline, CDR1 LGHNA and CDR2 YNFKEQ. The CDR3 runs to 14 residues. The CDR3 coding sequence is TGTGCCAGCAGCCCGCAGCAGACTACCTACGAGCAGTACTTC. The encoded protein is CASSPQQTTYEQYF.

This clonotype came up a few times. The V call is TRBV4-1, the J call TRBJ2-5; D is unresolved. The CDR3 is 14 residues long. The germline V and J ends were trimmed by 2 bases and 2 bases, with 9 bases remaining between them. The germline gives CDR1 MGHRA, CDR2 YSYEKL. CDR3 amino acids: CASSQTHGQETQYF. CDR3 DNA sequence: TGCGCCAGCAGCCAAACCCACGGACAAGAGACCCAGTACTTC.